A selection of T cell receptor beta chains follows, all from one sample in a study of technical replicates of blood from a few donors. Clones were read by immunoSEQ multiplex PCR, and TCRdb kept only the in-frame ones, dropping some. The table records approximately 79,000 clones, approximately 96% of them present only once. Sequencing input: T cells isolated from PBMCs. The receptors stem from a human donor in good health. The CDR3 runs from the conserved cysteine through the conserved F or W. A D gene is named only where the DNA matches it firmly. Where a row states a size, it is once, few, many or the class of an expanded clone; other rows omit it.

D gene,J gene,clone size,V gene,CDR3 DNA,CDR3 protein
TRBD1,TRBJ2-7,.,TRBV5-1,TGCGCCAGCAGTCCAAATGACAGGGGCGACTCCTACGAGCAGTACTTC,CASSPNDRGDSYEQYF
.,TRBJ2-7,.,TRBV7-9,TGTGCCAGCAGCTTAGTATTGACAAGCAGCTACGAGCAGTACTTC,CASSLVLTSSYEQYF
.,TRBJ1-2,.,TRBV4-3,TGCGCCAGCAGCCAAGTTAACAGGGAGTCCGATGGCTACACCTTC,CASSQVNRESDGYTF
TRBD2,TRBJ2-1,.,TRBV27,TGTGCCAGCAAGGTGGCACTAGCGGATTCCTACAATGAGCAGTTCTTC,CASKVALADSYNEQFF
.,TRBJ2-7,.,TRBV7-2,TGTGCCAGCAGCTCGACTACTAGTAACTGGGACGAGCAGTACTTC,CASSSTTSNWDEQYF
TRBD2,TRBJ2-1,.,TRBV19,TGTGCCAGTAGTATGGGAGCGGGGCCTTACAATGAGCAGTTCTTC,CASSMGAGPYNEQFF
.,TRBJ1-5,.,TRBV30,TGTGCCTGGAGTGAATGGGGGACTTATAGCAATCAGCCCCAGCATTTT,CAWSEWGTYSNQPQHF
.,TRBJ1-1,.,TRBV19,TGTGCCAGTAGTATCTATCATCACACTGAAGCTTTCTTT,CASSIYHHTEAFF
.,TRBJ1-4,.,TRBV27,TGTGCCAGCAAAACAGCAACTAATGAAAAACTGTTTTTT,CASKTATNEKLFF
.,TRBJ2-1,.,TRBV6-5,TGTGCCAGCAGTTACAGTGCTAGTAATGAGCAGTTCTTC,CASSYSASNEQFF
.,TRBJ1-4,.,TRBV28,TGTGCCAGCGCCGGCCGAGGTTCTAATGAAAAACTGTTTTTT,CASAGRGSNEKLFF
TRBD1,TRBJ1-1,.,TRBV28,TGTGCCAGCAGTATTAGGGGGCTTTGGAACACTGAAGCTTTCTTT,CASSIRGLWNTEAFF
.,TRBJ1-1,.,TRBV7-2,TGTGCCAGCAGCTTAGTTTCCCGGGGTAGCACTGAAGCTTTCTTT,CASSLVSRGSTEAFF
TRBD1,TRBJ2-5,.,TRBV19,TGTGCCAGTAGTAAAGGGGGCAGCACCCAAGAGACCCAGTACTTC,CASSKGGSTQETQYF
.,TRBJ2-5,.,TRBV4-2,TGTGCCAGCAGTCTCCGGACCGGGACAAATCAAGAGACCCAGTACTTC,CASSLRTGTNQETQYF
TRBD1,TRBJ2-5,.,TRBV28,TGTGCCAGCAGTACCACCGGGACAGGGTTTCAGACCCAGTACTTC,CASSTTGTGFQTQYF
TRBD1,TRBJ1-2,.,TRBV11-2,TGTGCCAGCAGCTCCGCAGGGGGCAACTATGGCTACACCTTC,CASSSAGGNYGYTF
.,TRBJ2-1,once,TRBV4-2,TGTGCCAGCAGCCTCCCTTATGACAATGAGCAGTTCTTC,CASSLPYDNEQFF
TRBD2,TRBJ2-7,.,TRBV27,TGTGCCAGCAGTCCGACTAGCGGGCGCCACTACGAGCAGTACTTC,CASSPTSGRHYEQYF
.,TRBJ2-5,.,TRBV6-5,TGTGCCAGCAGTTATCTTGCAGGGGAGGAGACCCAGTACTTC,CASSYLAGEETQYF
TRBD2,TRBJ2-6,.,TRBV7-3,TGTGCCAGCAGCACGACCGGGACTAACTCTGGGGCCAACGTCCTGACTTTC,CASSTTGTNSGANVLTF
.,TRBJ2-3,.,TRBV7-2,TGTGCCAGCAGCCCAAGGGGATCCCTCCTTGGCACAGATACGCAGTATTTT,CASSPRGSLLGTDTQYF
.,TRBJ2-3,once,TRBV6-5,TGTGCCAGCAGGCCCGGTTTTCATCGCACAGATACGCAGTATTTT,CASRPGFHRTDTQYF
TRBD1,TRBJ2-7,.,TRBV4-3,TGCGCCAGCAGCCCGGGACAGGGTGCACCCTACGAGCAGTACTTC,CASSPGQGAPYEQYF
.,TRBJ2-2,.,TRBV19,TGTGCCAGTAGTATAGGACTGACAGGCCCTACCGGGGAGCTGTTTTTT,CASSIGLTGPTGELFF
.,TRBJ1-2,.,TRBV11-3,TGTGCCAGCAGCTTAGCCGGGTATGGCTACACCTTC,CASSLAGYGYTF
TRBD2,TRBJ2-1,.,TRBV10-1,TGCGCCAGCAGTCTAGCGGGAGGGCTCAATGAGCAGTTCTTC,CASSLAGGLNEQFF
.,TRBJ2-7,.,TRBV28,TGTGCCAGCAGTTTGGGGCGGCTTGGCTACGAGCAGTACTTC,CASSLGRLGYEQYF
.,TRBJ2-1,.,TRBV30,TGTGCCTGGAGTGTAGTCGGAGATGAGCAGTTCTTC,CAWSVVGDEQFF
.,TRBJ1-2,.,TRBV7-9,TGTGCCAGCAGCTTGGCCTACTATGGCTACACCTTC,CASSLAYYGYTF
.,TRBJ2-2,.,TRBV6-6,TGTGCCAGCTCCCCCGTGAGATCTTCCGTCGGGGAGCTGTTTTTT,CASSPVRSSVGELFF
.,TRBJ2-7,.,TRBV30,TGTGCCTGGAGTACCGGGACACCTTACGAGCAGTACTTC,CAWSTGTPYEQYF
TRBD1,TRBJ1-1,.,TRBV27,TGTGCCAGCAGTCCCCCAGGGCTGGGCAGGGGGCCCACTGAAGCTTTCTTT,CASSPPGLGRGPTEAFF
TRBD1,TRBJ1-5,.,TRBV12-5,TGTGCTAGTGGTTCGATACCGGGACAGAGCAATCAGCCCCAGCATTTT,CASGSIPGQSNQPQHF
.,TRBJ1-1,.,TRBV4-1,TGCGCCAGCAGCCATGCAGGGTTCACTGAAGCTTTCTTT,CASSHAGFTEAFF
.,TRBJ2-5,.,TRBV5-6,TGTGCCAGCAGCTTGCCCAACGGAGAAGAGACCCAGTACTTC,CASSLPNGEETQYF
.,TRBJ1-3,.,TRBV9,TGTGCCAGCAGCGTAAACGAGGGTGAAAACACCATATATTTT,CASSVNEGENTIYF
.,TRBJ2-7,.,TRBV6-5,TGTGCCAGCAGCCGGGGGAATACCGATTACGAGCAGTACTTC,CASSRGNTDYEQYF
.,TRBJ1-3,.,TRBV9,TGTGCCAGCAGCGTAGGACTCTTTAGCTCTGGAAACACCATATATTTT,CASSVGLFSSGNTIYF
TRBD1,TRBJ2-7,.,TRBV7-9,TGTGCCAGCAGGAGGGGGCCCGAGCAGTACTTC,CASRRGPEQYF
TRBD1,TRBJ1-2,.,TRBV19,TGTGCCAGTAGTGGGGAAGACAGGGGATCGGGCTATGGCTACACCTTC,CASSGEDRGSGYGYTF
.,TRBJ1-1,.,TRBV9,TGTGCCAGCAGCCCTCGTCAGGGCAGGAACACTGAAGCTTTCTTT,CASSPRQGRNTEAFF
TRBD2,TRBJ2-5,.,TRBV5-1,TGCGCCAGCAAATTCGGACTAGCGGGTCTTCTCGAGGCCCAGTACTTC,CASKFGLAGLLEAQYF
.,TRBJ2-3,.,TRBV27,TGTGCCAGCATGTTGGGGGCTACGCAGTATTTT,CASMLGATQYF
.,TRBJ2-1,once,TRBV21-1,TGTGCCAGCAGCTTGGGACTAGCGGGTTTGCAGTTCTTC,CASSLGLAGLQFF
TRBD2,TRBJ2-1,.,TRBV29-1,TGCAGCGTTGTAGCGGGAGGGGGGAGAATTGAGCAGTTCTTC,CSVVAGGGRIEQFF
.,TRBJ2-1,.,TRBV7-9,TGTGCCAGCAGCACTGGTAGCTCCTACAATGAGCAGTTCTTC,CASSTGSSYNEQFF
.,TRBJ1-5,.,TRBV4-2,TGTGCCAGCAGCCTAGGGGGAAGCAATCAGCCCCAGCATTTT,CASSLGGSNQPQHF
TRBD2,TRBJ2-5,.,TRBV6-5,TGTGCCAGCAGTTACAGGACTAGCGTAAAAGAGACCCAGTACTTC,CASSYRTSVKETQYF
.,TRBJ1-3,.,TRBV30,TGTGCCTGGAGAACAGAGAGCTCTGGAAACACCATATATTTT,CAWRTESSGNTIYF